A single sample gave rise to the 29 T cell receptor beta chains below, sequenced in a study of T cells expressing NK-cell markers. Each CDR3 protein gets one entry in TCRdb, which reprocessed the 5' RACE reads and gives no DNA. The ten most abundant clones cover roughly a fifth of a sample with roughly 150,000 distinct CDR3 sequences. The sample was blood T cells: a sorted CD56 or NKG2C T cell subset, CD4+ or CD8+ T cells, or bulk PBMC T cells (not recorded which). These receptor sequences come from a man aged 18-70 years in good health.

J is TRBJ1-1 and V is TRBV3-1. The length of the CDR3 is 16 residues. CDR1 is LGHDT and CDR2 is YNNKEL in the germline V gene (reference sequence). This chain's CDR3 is CASSQGGPLMNTEAFF.

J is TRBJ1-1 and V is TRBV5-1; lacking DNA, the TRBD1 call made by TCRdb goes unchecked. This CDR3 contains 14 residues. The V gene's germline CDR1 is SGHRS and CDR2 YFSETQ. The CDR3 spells CARPNRDVNTEAFF.

The CDR3 sequence is CASSGGRTEAFF. The chain is built from TRBV19 and TRBJ1-1; the TCRdb D gene call, TRBD1, has no DNA to confirm it. Germline values: CDR1 LNHDA, CDR2 SQIVND (reference sequence). The CDR3 is 12 amino acids.

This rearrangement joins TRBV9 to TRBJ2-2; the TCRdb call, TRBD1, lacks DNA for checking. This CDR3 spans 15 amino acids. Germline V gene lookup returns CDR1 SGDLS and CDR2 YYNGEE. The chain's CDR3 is CASSAGGQNTGELFF. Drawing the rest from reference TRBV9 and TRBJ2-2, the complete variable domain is DSGVTQTPKHLITATGQRVTLRCSPRSGDLSVYWYQQSLDQGLQFLIQYYNGEERAKGNILERFSAQQFPDLHSELNLSSLELGDSALYFCASSAGGQNTGELFFGEGSRLTVL.

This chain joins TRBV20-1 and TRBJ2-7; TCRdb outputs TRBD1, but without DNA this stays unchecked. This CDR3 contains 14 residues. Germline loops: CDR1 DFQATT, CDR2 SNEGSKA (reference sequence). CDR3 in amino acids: CSARGRDGTYEQYF.

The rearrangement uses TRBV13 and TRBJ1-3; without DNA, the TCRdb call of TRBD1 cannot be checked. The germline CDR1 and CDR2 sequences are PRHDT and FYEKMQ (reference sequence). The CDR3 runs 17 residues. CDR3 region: CASSLEGQKISGNTIYF.

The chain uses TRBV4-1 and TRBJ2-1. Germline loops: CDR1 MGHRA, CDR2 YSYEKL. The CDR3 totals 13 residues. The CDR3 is CASSQEPSNEQFF.

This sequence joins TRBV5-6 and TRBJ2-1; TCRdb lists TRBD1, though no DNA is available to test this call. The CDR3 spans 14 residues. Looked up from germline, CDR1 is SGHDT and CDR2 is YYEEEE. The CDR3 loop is CASSLVMSGHEQFF.

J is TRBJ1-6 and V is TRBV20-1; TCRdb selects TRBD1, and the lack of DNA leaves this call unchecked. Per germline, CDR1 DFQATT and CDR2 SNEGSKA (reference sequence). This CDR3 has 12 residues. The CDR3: CSARTGVSPLHF.

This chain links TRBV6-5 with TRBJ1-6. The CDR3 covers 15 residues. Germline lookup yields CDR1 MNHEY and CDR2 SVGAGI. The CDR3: CASSTKGLDNSPLHF.

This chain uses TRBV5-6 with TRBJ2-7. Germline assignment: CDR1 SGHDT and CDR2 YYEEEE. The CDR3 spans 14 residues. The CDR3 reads CASCFGHLLNEQYF. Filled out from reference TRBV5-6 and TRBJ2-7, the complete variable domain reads DAGVTQSPTHLIKTRGQQVTLRCSPKSGHDTVSWYQQALGQGPQFIFQYYEEEERQRGNFPDRFSGHQFPNYSSELNVNALLLGDSALYLCASCFGHLLNEQYFGPGTRLTVT.

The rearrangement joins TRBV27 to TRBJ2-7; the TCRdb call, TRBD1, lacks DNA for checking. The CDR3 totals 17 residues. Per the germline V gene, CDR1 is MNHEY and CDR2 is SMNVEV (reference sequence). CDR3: CASSSYQQGAPPYEQYF.

The CDR3 sequence is CASSFGTGIGYEQYF. This sequence joins TRBV12-3 or TRBV12-4 and TRBJ2-7; TCRdb returns TRBD1, unconfirmable since there is no DNA. The CDR3 sequence is 15 residues long.

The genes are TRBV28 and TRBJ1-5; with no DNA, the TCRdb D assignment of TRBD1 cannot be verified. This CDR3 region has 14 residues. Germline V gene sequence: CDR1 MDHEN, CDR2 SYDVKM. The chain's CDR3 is CASSSVRGNQPQHF.

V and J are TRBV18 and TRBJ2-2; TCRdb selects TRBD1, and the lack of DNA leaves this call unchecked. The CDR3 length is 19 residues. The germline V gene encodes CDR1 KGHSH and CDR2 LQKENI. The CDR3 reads CASSPPGAGDRANTGELFF.

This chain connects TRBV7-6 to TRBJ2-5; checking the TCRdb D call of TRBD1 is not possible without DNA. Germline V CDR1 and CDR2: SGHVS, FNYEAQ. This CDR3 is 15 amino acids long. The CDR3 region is CASSLSGGTQETQYF.

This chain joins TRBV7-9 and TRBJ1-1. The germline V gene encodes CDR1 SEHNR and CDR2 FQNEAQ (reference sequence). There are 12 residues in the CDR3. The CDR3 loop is CASSFSDTEAFF.

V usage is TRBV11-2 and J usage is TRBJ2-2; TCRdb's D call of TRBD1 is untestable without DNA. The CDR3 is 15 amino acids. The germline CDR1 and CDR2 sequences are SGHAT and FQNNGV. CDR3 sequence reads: CASRKGHGSTGELFF.

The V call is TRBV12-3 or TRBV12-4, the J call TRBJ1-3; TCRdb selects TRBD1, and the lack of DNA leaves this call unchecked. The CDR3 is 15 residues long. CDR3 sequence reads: CASSYRAVSGNTIYF.

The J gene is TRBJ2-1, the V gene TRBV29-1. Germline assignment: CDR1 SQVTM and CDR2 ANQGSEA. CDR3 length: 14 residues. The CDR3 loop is CSVESGPTYNEQFF.

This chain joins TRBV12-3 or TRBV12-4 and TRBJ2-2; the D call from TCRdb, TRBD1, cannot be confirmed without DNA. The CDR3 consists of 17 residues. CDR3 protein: CASSSGTGLYPTGELFF.

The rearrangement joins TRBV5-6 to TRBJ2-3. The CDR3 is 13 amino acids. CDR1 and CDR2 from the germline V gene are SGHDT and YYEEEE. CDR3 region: CASYTGNSDTQYF.

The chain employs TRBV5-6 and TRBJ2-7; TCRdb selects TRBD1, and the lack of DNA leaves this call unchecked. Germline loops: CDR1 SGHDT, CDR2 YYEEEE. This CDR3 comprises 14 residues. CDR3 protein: CASRTDRGLDEQYF.

The CDR3 reads CASRKSGGGNQPQHF. The genes are TRBV5-6 and TRBJ1-5. CDR1 and CDR2 from the germline V gene are SGHDT and YYEEEE. The CDR3 totals 15 residues. The entire variable domain, with the rest obtained from reference TRBV5-6 and TRBJ1-5, is as follows: DAGVTQSPTHLIKTRGQQVTLRCSPKSGHDTVSWYQQALGQGPQFIFQYYEEEERQRGNFPDRFSGHQFPNYSSELNVNALLLGDSALYLCASRKSGGGNQPQHFGDGTRLSIL.

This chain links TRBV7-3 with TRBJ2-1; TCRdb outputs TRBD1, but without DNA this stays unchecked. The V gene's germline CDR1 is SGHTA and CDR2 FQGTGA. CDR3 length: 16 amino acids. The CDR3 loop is CASSPWGGANYNEQFF.

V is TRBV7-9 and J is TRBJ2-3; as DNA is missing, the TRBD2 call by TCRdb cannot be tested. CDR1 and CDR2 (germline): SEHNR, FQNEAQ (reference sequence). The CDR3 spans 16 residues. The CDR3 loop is CASSLQSSGEVNTQYF.

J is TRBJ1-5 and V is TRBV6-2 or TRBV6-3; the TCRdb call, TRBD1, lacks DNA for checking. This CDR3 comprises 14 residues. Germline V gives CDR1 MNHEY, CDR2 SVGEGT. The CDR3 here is CASSWTGGSQPQHF.

CDR3 sequence reads: CASSPGGAREKLFF. The rearrangement links TRBV6-1 to TRBJ1-4; TCRdb returns TRBD1, unconfirmable since there is no DNA. The germline gives CDR1 MNHNS, CDR2 SASEGT. The CDR3 loop spans 14 amino acids.

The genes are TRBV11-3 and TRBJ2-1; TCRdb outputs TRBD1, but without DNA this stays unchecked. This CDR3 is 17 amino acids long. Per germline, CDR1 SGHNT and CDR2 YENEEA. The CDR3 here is CASSARQGLSSYNEQFF.